This entry features one TCR beta chain sequence. TCRdb passed the 5' RACE reads through MiXCR, listing each CDR3 protein once. Of roughly 140,000 distinct CDR3 sequences in the sample, approximately 44% were seen once. This sample is drawn from a study of CD8 T cells in ankylosing spondylitis. Trimming cost V 2 bases and J 4 bases; bases outside gene matches: 4. The CDR3 is 15 residues long. Germline CDR1 is PRHDT and CDR2 is FYEKMQ (reference sequence). This sequence joins TRBV13 and TRBJ1-4; 7 bases line up with TRBD1. The TCR was taken from a male donor with ankylosing spondylitis. Material for sequencing was synovial fluid, either unsorted or a sorted T cell fraction (not recorded which). The CDR3 DNA follows: TGTGCCAGCAGCTTATACGGGACAGATAATGAAAAACTGTTTTTT. This encodes CASSLYGTDNEKLFF.